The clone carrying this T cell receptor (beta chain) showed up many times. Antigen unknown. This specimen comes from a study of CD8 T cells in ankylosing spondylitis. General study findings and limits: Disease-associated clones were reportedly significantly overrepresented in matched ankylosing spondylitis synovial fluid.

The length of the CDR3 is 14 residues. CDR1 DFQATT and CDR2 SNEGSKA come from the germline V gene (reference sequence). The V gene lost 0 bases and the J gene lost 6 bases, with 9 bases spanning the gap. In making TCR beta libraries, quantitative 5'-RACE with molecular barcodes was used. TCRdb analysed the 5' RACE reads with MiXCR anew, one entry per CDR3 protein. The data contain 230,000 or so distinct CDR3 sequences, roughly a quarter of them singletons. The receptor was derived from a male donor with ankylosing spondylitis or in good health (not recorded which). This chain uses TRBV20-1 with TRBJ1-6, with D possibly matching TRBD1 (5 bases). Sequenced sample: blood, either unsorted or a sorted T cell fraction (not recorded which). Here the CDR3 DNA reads TGCAGTGCTAGAGAAGGTAGGGGTAATTCACCCCTCCACTTT. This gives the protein CSAREGRGNSPLHF.